One sample yielded the 2 T cell receptor beta chains listed below, sequenced in a study of T cells in Graves' hyperthyroidism and ophthalmopathy. Regions amplified from RNA transcripts were the TCR beta CDR3 regions. RT-PCR in the first round (using the HTBI primer set) targeted the TCR CDR3. TCRdb reanalysed the multiplex PCR reads using MiXCR and keeps one entry per CDR3 protein. This table holds about 480,000 distinct CDR3 sequences, around a quarter found once. Input material: blood. Every receptor here comes from a woman aged 25 to 45 with Graves' ophthalmopathy.

This clonotype was counted only a few times. The chain uses TRBV6-1 and TRBJ1-2; TRBD1 aligns across 7 bases. This CDR3 is built from 13 residues. Germline-derived CDR1 and CDR2 are MNHNS and SASEGT. V was pared by 4 bases and J by 8 bases, with 7 bases of the junction left unmatched. The CDR3 sequence: CASSADRAGGYTF. CDR3 nucleotide sequence: TGTGCCAGCAGTGCCGACAGGGCGGGAGGCTACACCTTC.

The table lists this clonotype with a few counts. The V gene is TRBV7-3, the J gene TRBJ2-2, with TRBD2 matching 10 bases. CDR1 is SGHTA, CDR2 FQGTGA, per germline. This CDR3 is 16 amino acids long. V gave up 2 bases and J gave up 6 bases; unmatched junction bases: 6. The CDR3 protein is CASSLLAGGRAGELFF. The CDR3 DNA reads as TGTGCCAGCAGCTTATTAGCGGGGGGACGTGCCGGGGAGCTGTTTTTT.